A selection of T cell receptor beta chains follows, all from one sample in a study of blood T cell repertoires in COVID-19. Data came from immunoSEQ multiplex PCR; TCRdb stores just in-frame clones and leaves some out. The data contain 150,000 or so clones, approximately 78% of them singletons. The sample was peripheral blood. These receptors were obtained from a human donor with acute or convalescent COVID-19. The donor label of this sample is uncertain. The CDR3 runs from the conserved cysteine through the conserved F or W. Fields, in order: J gene, V gene, clone size, D gene, CDR3 protein, CDR3 DNA. A D gene is named only where the DNA matches it firmly. Rows give clone size only sometimes, using once, few, many, or a class for an expanded clone.

TRBJ1-1,TRBV9,.,TRBD1,CASSVGQGNLRTEAFF,TGTGCCAGCAGCGTTGGACAGGGTAATTTGCGGACTGAAGCTTTCTTT
TRBJ1-2,TRBV2,medium-sized,TRBD1,CARGDRPNNYGYTF,TGTGCCAGGGGGGACAGACCTAATAACTATGGCTACACCTTC
TRBJ1-1,TRBV19,.,.,CASSQQGKSRAFF,TGTGCCAGTAGTCAACAGGGTAAATCAAGGGCTTTCTTT
TRBJ2-3,TRBV2,.,.,CASTRDTTSTDTQYF,TGTGCCAGCACCCGGGACACTACTAGCACAGATACGCAGTATTTT
TRBJ2-3,TRBV4-2,.,TRBD2,CASSQTGGYTDTQYF,TGTGCCAGCAGCCAGACGGGGGGTTACACAGATACGCAGTATTTT
TRBJ2-5,TRBV11-2,.,.,CASSPGTRGETQYF,TGTGCCAGCAGCCCTGGGACTCGAGGGGAGACCCAGTACTTC
TRBJ2-7,TRBV6-5,.,TRBD1,CASRVGQGFYEQYF,TGTGCCAGCAGGGTCGGACAGGGCTTCTACGAGCAGTACTTC
TRBJ2-7,TRBV11-2,.,TRBD1,CASSPGTGGPYEQYF,TGTGCCAGCAGCCCAGGGACAGGGGGACCCTACGAGCAGTACTTC
TRBJ2-1,TRBV7-6,.,TRBD2,CASSRTGTRGNEQFF,TGTGCCAGCAGCCGTACCGGGACTAGAGGGAATGAGCAGTTCTTC
TRBJ1-2,TRBV5-1,.,TRBD1,CASSFTGQGAGNYGYTF,TGCGCCAGCAGCTTTACCGGACAGGGGGCAGGCAACTATGGCTACACCTTC
TRBJ1-1,TRBV30,.,.,CAWSAPTRKAFF,TGTGCCTGGAGTGCTCCCACCAGGAAAGCTTTCTTT
TRBJ2-7,TRBV7-2,few,TRBD2,CASSFSGLAGSYEQYF,TGTGCCAGCAGCTTTTCCGGACTAGCGGGGTCCTACGAGCAGTACTTC
TRBJ1-6,TRBV6-2/TRBV6-3,.,.,CASSYEEALHF,TGTGCCAGCAGTTACGAAGAGGCCCTCCACTTT
TRBJ1-1,TRBV5-4,.,TRBD1,CASSLGQGTLSNTEAFF,TGTGCCAGCAGCTTGGGACAGGGCACCTTATCTAACACTGAAGCTTTCTTT
TRBJ2-3,TRBV5-1,.,.,CASSNFGEADTQYF,TGCGCCAGCAGCAACTTTGGGGAGGCAGATACGCAGTATTTT
TRBJ2-7,TRBV10-1,.,TRBD1,CASSAQGVYEQYF,TGCGCCAGCAGTGCCCAGGGGGTCTACGAGCAGTACTTC
TRBJ1-1,TRBV30,.,.,CAWSVGGINTEAFF,TGTGCCTGGAGTGTAGGCGGGATTAACACTGAAGCTTTCTTT
TRBJ2-1,TRBV4-3,.,.,CASSQEERGEQFF,TGCGCCAGCAGCCAAGAGGAACGGGGGGAGCAGTTCTTC
TRBJ1-1,TRBV7-2,.,.,CASSLERGITEAFF,TGTGCCAGCAGCCTAGAAAGGGGGATCACTGAAGCTTTCTTT
TRBJ1-3,TRBV3-1/TRBV3-2,.,.,CASSQGKLPYF,TGTGCCAGCAGCCAAGGCAAGCTCCCTTATTTT
TRBJ1-1,TRBV5-1,.,TRBD1,CASSRGDRVGVAEAFF,TGCGCCAGCAGTCGAGGAGACAGGGTAGGGGTCGCTGAAGCTTTCTTT
TRBJ2-6,TRBV6-2/TRBV6-3,.,TRBD1,CASSRPGTGTGANVLTF,TGTGCCAGCAGTCGTCCCGGGACAGGAACTGGGGCCAACGTCCTGACTTTC
TRBJ2-1,TRBV10-2,.,TRBD1,CASSEIPGTGGSEQFF,TGCGCCAGCAGTGAAATACCCGGGACAGGGGGCAGTGAGCAGTTCTTC
TRBJ1-6,TRBV7-2,.,.,CASSSLLNSPLHF,TGTGCCAGCAGCTCCCTCCTGAATTCACCCCTCCACTTT
TRBJ1-3,TRBV11-2,.,.,CASSLYGESGNTIYF,TGTGCCAGCAGCTTATATGGGGAGTCTGGAAACACCATATATTTT
TRBJ1-6,TRBV30,.,.,CAWYIGSGNSPLHF,TGTGCCTGGTATATCGGATCAGGGAATTCACCCCTCCACTTT
TRBJ1-5,TRBV27,.,TRBD1,CASSYRGQPQHF,TGTGCCAGCAGTTACAGGGGTCAGCCCCAGCATTTT
TRBJ1-2,TRBV4-1,.,.,CASSQDMKSSQGRSSNYGYTF,TGCGCCAGCAGCCAAGATATGAAGAGCAGCCAGGGCCGCTCGTCGAACTATGGCTACACCTTC
TRBJ2-1,TRBV7-2,once,TRBD2,CASSTFPRLAGGAEQFF,TGTGCCAGCAGCACATTTCCTAGACTAGCGGGGGGAGCTGAGCAGTTCTTC
TRBJ1-6,TRBV5-1,few,TRBD1,CASREGQANSPLHF,TGCGCCAGCAGGGAAGGACAGGCCAATTCACCCCTCCACTTT
TRBJ1-5,TRBV6-1,.,TRBD1,CASSEVVGQGHQPQHF,TGTGCCAGCAGTGAAGTAGTGGGACAGGGGCATCAGCCCCAGCATTTT
TRBJ1-5,TRBV19,.,.,CASSSTVNQPQHF,TGTGCCAGTAGTAGCACAGTTAATCAGCCCCAGCATTTT
TRBJ1-5,TRBV12-3/TRBV12-4,.,.,CASSSGDQPQHF,TGTGCCAGCAGTTCAGGGGATCAGCCCCAGCATTTT
TRBJ2-2,TRBV11-2,.,TRBD1,CASSIGTGTGELFF,TGTGCCAGCAGCATCGGGACAGGGACCGGGGAGCTGTTTTTT
TRBJ2-5,TRBV2,.,.,CASSPGRYRDQETQYF,TGTGCCAGCAGCCCCGGACGTTACAGGGACCAAGAGACCCAGTACTTC
TRBJ2-3,TRBV2,.,.,CATTTPLAGAMADTQYF,TGTGCCACCACTACCCCCCTCGCGGGGGCCATGGCAGATACGCAGTATTTT
TRBJ1-6,TRBV5-4,once,TRBD1,CASSPTGQANSPLHF,TGTGCCAGCAGCCCTACCGGACAGGCTAATTCACCCCTCCACTTT
TRBJ1-5,TRBV6-1,.,TRBD1,CASSETGFYQPQHF,TGTGCCAGCAGTGAGACAGGGTTTTATCAGCCCCAGCATTTT
TRBJ2-2,TRBV7-3,.,.,CASTDSTGELFF,TGTGCCAGCACCGACAGCACCGGGGAGCTGTTTTTT
TRBJ2-7,TRBV9,once,TRBD2,CASSVDAGGHSYEQYF,TGTGCCAGCAGCGTAGACGCGGGGGGACATTCCTACGAGCAGTACTTC
TRBJ2-7,TRBV11-2,.,TRBD1,CASSTGAYLYEQYF,TGTGCCAGCAGTACAGGGGCTTACCTCTACGAGCAGTACTTC
TRBJ1-1,TRBV5-1,.,TRBD1,CASSLSGGGEAFF,TGCGCCAGCAGCCTGTCCGGAGGGGGCGAAGCTTTCTTT
TRBJ1-6,TRBV9,.,.,CASSVAGSSPLHF,TGTGCCAGCAGCGTAGCCGGGAGTTCACCCCTCCACTTT
TRBJ1-2,TRBV6-5,once,.,CASSYSPVNYGYTF,TGTGCCAGCAGTTACTCCCCAGTTAACTATGGCTACACCTTC
TRBJ1-3,TRBV9,.,.,CASSVPGATGNTIYF,TGTGCCAGCAGCGTCCCGGGAGCGACGGGAAACACCATATATTTT
TRBJ1-1,TRBV27,.,.,CASLARNTEAFF,TGTGCCAGTTTGGCACGGAACACTGAAGCTTTCTTT
TRBJ1-2,TRBV11-2,few,.,CASSLDQLGHRVDGYTF,TGTGCCAGCAGCTTAGATCAGTTGGGACATCGTGTTGATGGCTACACCTTC
TRBJ2-2,TRBV10-3,.,.,CAITETREGELFF,TGTGCCATTACTGAGACCCGGGAAGGGGAGCTGTTTTTT
TRBJ2-3,TRBV27,.,.,CASSSIRQGLPDTQYF,TGTGCCAGCAGTTCGATTCGACAGGGACTCCCAGATACGCAGTATTTT
TRBJ1-6,TRBV10-3,few,.,CAITPGGTASPLHF,TGTGCCATCACCCCGGGTGGAACGGCTTCACCCCTCCACTTT
TRBJ1-1,TRBV19,.,.,CASSIRVEGTEAFF,TGTGCCAGTAGTATCAGGGTCGAAGGCACTGAAGCTTTCTTT